Shown below are 24 T cell receptor beta chains from a single sample sequenced in a study of CD8 T cells in ankylosing spondylitis. TCRdb re-called the 5' RACE reads through MiXCR, storing one row per CDR3 protein. The data contain about 130,000 distinct CDR3 sequences, 7.3% of them singletons. Specimen: blood, either unsorted or a sorted T cell fraction (not recorded which). The receptors were sampled from a female donor with ankylosing spondylitis or in good health (not recorded which).

The rearrangement joins TRBV7-2 to TRBJ2-2; maybe TRBD2 (6 bases). This CDR3 is 14 amino acids long. Germline V CDR1 and CDR2: SGHTA, FQGNSA. With 5 bases removed from V and 3 bases from J, the gap between germline ends came to 10 bases. The CDR3, as DNA: TGTGCCAGCAGCCCGGGGACTCACACCGGGGAGCTGTTTTTT. This encodes CASSPGTHTGELFF.

This clonotype was counted a few times. The CDR3 DNA reads as TGTGCCAGCAGCTTAATATCCTACAATGAGCAGTTCTTC. It yields the protein CASSLISYNEQFF. The chain carries TRBV7-2 and TRBJ2-1, with D unresolved. V gave up 2 bases and J gave up 1 base, with 3 bases separating them. The CDR3 has 13 residues. CDR1 and CDR2 (germline): SGHTA, FQGNSA.

In its sample, this clonotype was seen many times. J is TRBJ2-4 and V is TRBV5-1, with TRBD1 identical over 10 bases. The length of the CDR3 is 14 residues. Germline lookup yields CDR1 SGHRS and CDR2 YFSETQ. J was trimmed by 8 bases and V by 4 bases; bases with no gene match: 6. The CDR3: CASSLTGTGDIQYF. For the CDR3, the DNA is TGCGCCAGCAGCCTGACCGGGACAGGGGACATTCAGTACTTC.

This clonotype was picked up many times. The chain couples TRBV10-3 to TRBJ2-5; tentatively, D is TRBD2 (5 bases). This CDR3 spans 14 amino acids. V was trimmed by 0 bases and J by 9 bases, leaving 14 bases between them. Germline V gene data show CDR1 as ENHRY and CDR2 as SYGVKD. The CDR3 DNA reads as TGTGCCATCAGTGAGTCGGACGGCCGGCGGGCCCAGTACTTC. It is translated as CAISESDGRRAQYF.

The sample holds many counts of this clonotype. The rearrangement uses TRBV9 and TRBJ1-1; D is unresolved. From germline, CDR1 is SGDLS and CDR2 YYNGEE. This CDR3 comprises 14 residues. V was trimmed by 2 bases and J by 5 bases, leaving 13 bases between them. The CDR3: CASSVGVGDTEAFF. CDR3 nucleotide sequence: TGTGCCAGCAGCGTCGGGGTCGGGGATACTGAAGCTTTCTTT.

This clonotype was recorded a few times. The gene calls are TRBV28 and TRBJ2-7; 9 positions agree with TRBD1. The CDR3 totals 12 residues. Germline CDR1 and CDR2: MDHEN and SYDVKM. The V gene end was trimmed by 9 bases and the J gene end by 5 bases; junction bases not matched to a gene: 5. CDR3 protein: CARGQGHHEQYF. In nucleotides, the CDR3 is TGTGCCAGGGGACAGGGACACCACGAGCAGTACTTC.

This clonotype was recorded at least ten times. The gene calls are TRBV29-1 and TRBJ1-1; D is perhaps TRBD1 (5 bases). The CDR3 totals 14 residues. V dropped 4 bases and J dropped 4 bases, with 16 bases sitting between them. CDR1 and CDR2 from the germline V gene are SQVTM and ANQGSEA. This CDR3 is CSVGRAGGGTEAFF. For the CDR3, the DNA is TGCAGCGTTGGGAGGGCTGGGGGAGGCACTGAAGCTTTCTTT.

This clonotype was seen at least ten times. V is TRBV4-3 and J is TRBJ2-7; possibly TRBD1 or TRBD2 for D (5 bases each). This CDR3 spans 16 amino acids. Trimming pared 0 bases from V and 2 bases from J, leaving 14 bases between. Germline CDR1 reads LGHNA; CDR2 reads YSLEER. CDR3 nucleotide sequence: TGCGCCAGCAGCCAAGACAATATGGGACGGGCCTACGAGCAGTACTTC. Translation gives CASSQDNMGRAYEQYF.

In this sample, this clonotype turned up many times. J is TRBJ1-1 and V is TRBV4-1, with TRBD1 as a possible D gene (6 bases). Trimming left V 6 bases short and J 11 bases short, with 19 bases between. Germline CDR1 and CDR2: MGHRA and YSYEKL. This CDR3 comprises 13 residues. The DNA of the CDR3 is TGCGCCAGCAGTCAACAGGGACGCGGGTGGGCTTTCTTT. Translation: CASSQQGRGWAFF.

In this sample, this clonotype turned up many times. The chain employs TRBV9 and TRBJ1-5; D is unclear. Germline CDR1 reads SGDLS; CDR2 reads YYNGEE. The CDR3 is 17 amino acids. V was pared by 0 bases and J by 0 bases, with 13 bases between. The CDR3 bases are TGTGCCAGCAGCGTAGAGGACCGAGTCTTTAGCAATCAGCCCCAGCATTTT. Its translation: CASSVEDRVFSNQPQHF.

There are many counts of this clonotype. This chain joins TRBV29-1 and TRBJ2-2; 8 bases line up with TRBD1. Trimming removed 7 bases from V and 4 bases from J; junction bases left unmatched: 5. The CDR3 contains 13 residues. Germline V gene sequence: CDR1 SQVTM, CDR2 ANQGSEA. The CDR3 nucleotides are TGCAGCGCCCGGACAGGGACCACCGGGGAGCTGTTTTTT. It yields the protein CSARTGTTGELFF.

This clonotype was seen ten or more times. In DNA, the CDR3 is TGTGCCAGCAGCTCCAGGGACAGGGACCGGCATTTT. It yields the protein CASSSRDRDRHF. The V and J genes are TRBV7-2 and TRBJ1-5, with 9 bases lining up with TRBD1. With V trimmed by 4 bases and J by 15 bases, 7 bases remained unmatched. The CDR3 is 12 amino acids. In germline, CDR1 is SGHTA, CDR2 FQGNSA.

This clonotype was seen repeatedly, ten times or more. V gene TRBV5-1 combines with J gene TRBJ2-2; D remains unclear. CDR3 length: 15 residues. Germline loops: CDR1 SGHRS, CDR2 YFSETQ. Deletions cut 2 bases from V and 2 bases from J, with 10 bases between. CDR3 region: CASSLMGRNTGELFF. The CDR3 DNA sequence: TGCGCCAGCAGCTTAATGGGAAGAAACACCGGGGAGCTGTTTTTT.

This clonotype came up many times. The J gene is TRBJ1-2, the V gene TRBV6-1; D may be TRBD1 (6 bases). This CDR3 region has 14 residues. The V end lost 6 bases, the J end lost 0 bases, and 11 bases lay between the germline ends. From germline, CDR1 is MNHNS and CDR2 SASEGT. CDR3 sequence (DNA): TGTGCCAGCAGCAAACAGGGCGCTAACTATGGCTACACCTTC. Its translation: CASSKQGANYGYTF.

The sample holds many counts of this clonotype. The chain joins TRBV7-8 to TRBJ2-7; D is perhaps TRBD2 (5 bases). The V and J ends lost 5 bases and 0 bases respectively, with 17 bases between them. This CDR3 contains 16 residues. Germline V gene lookup returns CDR1 SGHVS and CDR2 FQNEAQ. CDR3 amino acids: CASSDLPGSSSYEQYF. The CDR3 bases are TGTGCCAGCAGCGACCTACCGGGATCGAGCTCCTACGAGCAGTACTTC. Drawing the rest from reference TRBV7-8 and TRBJ2-7, the complete variable domain is GAGVSQSPRYKVAKRGQDVALRCDPISGHVSLFWYQQALGQGPEFLTYFQNEAQLDKSGLPSDRFFAERPEGSVSTLKIQRTQQEDSAVYLCASSDLPGSSSYEQYFGPGTRLTVT.

This clonotype was seen ten or more times. Here the CDR3 reads CASEEGGYSEQFF. For the CDR3, the DNA is TGTGCCAGCGAGGAGGGGGGTTATAGTGAGCAGTTCTTC. The chain uses TRBV7-9 and TRBJ2-1; D is perhaps TRBD1 or TRBD2 (6 bases each). The V end lost 8 bases, the J end lost 9 bases, and 17 bases lay between the germline ends. Looked up from germline, CDR1 is SEHNR and CDR2 is FQNEAQ (reference sequence). The CDR3 length is 13 residues.

This clonotype came up a few times. The chain uses TRBV19 and TRBJ2-3, with 8 bases lining up with TRBD2. The CDR3 is 17 residues long. V lost 4 bases to trimming and J lost 0 bases; unmatched junction nucleotides: 9. Germline V gene sequence: CDR1 LNHDA, CDR2 SQIVND (reference sequence). The CDR3 is CASSNSGEAASTDTQYF. As DNA, the CDR3 is TGTGCCAGTAGTAATAGCGGGGAGGCTGCTAGCACAGATACGCAGTATTTT.

In this sample, this clonotype turned up many times. The chain has TRBV29-1 and TRBJ1-5, with 7 nucleotides matching TRBD1. Germline CDR1 and CDR2: SQVTM and ANQGSEA. The length of the CDR3 is 12 residues. V lost 0 bases, J lost 11 bases, and 4 bases stayed unmatched. In DNA form, the CDR3 reads TGCAGCGTTGAAGAAGGGGGCAGGGCCCAGCATTTT. Translating it yields CSVEEGGRAQHF. The full variable domain, rest sourced from reference TRBV29-1 and TRBJ1-5, is SAVISQKPSRDICQRGTSLTIQCQVDSQVTMMFWYRQQPGQSLTLIATANQGSEATYESGFVIDKFPISRPNLTFSTLTVSNMSPEDSSIYLCSVEEGGRAQHFGDGTRLSIL.

This clonotype was counted many times. The chain recombines TRBV5-1 with TRBJ1-2; 10 nucleotides match TRBD1. Germline loops: CDR1 SGHRS, CDR2 YFSETQ. The CDR3 length is 12 residues. Germline trimming cut 7 bases from V and 6 bases from J; bases unmatched to any gene: 3. Here the CDR3 DNA reads TGCGCCAGCCGCGGGACAGGGGATGGCTACACCTTC. This translates into CASRGTGDGYTF.

V is TRBV7-8 and J is TRBJ2-1, with 13 bases lining up with TRBD2. In germline, CDR1 is SGHVS, CDR2 FQNEAQ. The CDR3 is 16 amino acids. J lost 8 bases, V lost 3 bases, and 7 bases had no gene match. The CDR3 is CASSFRLAGGYDEQFF. CDR3 nucleotides: TGTGCCAGCAGCTTCAGACTAGCGGGGGGTTACGATGAGCAGTTCTTC.

This clonotype appeared many times. This chain connects TRBV3-1 to TRBJ1-3, with D perhaps TRBD1 (6 bases). This CDR3 has 14 residues. Trimming removed 4 bases from V and 6 bases from J, with 13 bases in between. CDR1 LGHDT and CDR2 YNNKEL come from the germline V gene (reference sequence). CDR3 sequence reads: CASSLRAGENTIYF. The CDR3 DNA is TGTGCCAGCAGCCTTAGGGCAGGGGAAAACACCATATATTTT.

This clonotype was counted at least ten times. J is TRBJ2-7 and V is TRBV14, with unresolved D. CDR3 length equals 14 residues. The V and J ends lost 6 bases and 3 bases respectively, with 15 bases between them. The V gene's germline CDR1 is SGHDN and CDR2 FVKESK. CDR3 residues: CASRPVTPNYEQYF. The CDR3 DNA reads TGTGCCAGCAGACCCGTAACACCTAACTACGAGCAGTACTTC.

The table lists this clonotype with many counts. The chain couples TRBV12-3 or TRBV12-4 to TRBJ2-5; the D is unclear. The CDR3 runs 14 residues. Trimming shortened V by 7 bases and J by 3 bases, and 15 bases separated the two germline ends. The CDR3 DNA is TGTGCCAGCAACCTGGGCGCAGGTGAAGAGACCCAGTACTTC. This codes for CASNLGAGEETQYF.

This clonotype was detected many times. The chain combines TRBV10-3 with TRBJ2-2; 7 nucleotides agree with TRBD1. With 6 bases clipped from V and 3 bases from J, the junction kept 4 bases outside the gene matches. Germline V gene sequence: CDR1 ENHRY, CDR2 SYGVKD. This CDR3 is 14 amino acids long. CDR3: CAISRDSDTGELFF. In DNA form, the CDR3 reads TGTGCCATCAGCCGGGACAGCGACACCGGGGAGCTGTTTTTT.